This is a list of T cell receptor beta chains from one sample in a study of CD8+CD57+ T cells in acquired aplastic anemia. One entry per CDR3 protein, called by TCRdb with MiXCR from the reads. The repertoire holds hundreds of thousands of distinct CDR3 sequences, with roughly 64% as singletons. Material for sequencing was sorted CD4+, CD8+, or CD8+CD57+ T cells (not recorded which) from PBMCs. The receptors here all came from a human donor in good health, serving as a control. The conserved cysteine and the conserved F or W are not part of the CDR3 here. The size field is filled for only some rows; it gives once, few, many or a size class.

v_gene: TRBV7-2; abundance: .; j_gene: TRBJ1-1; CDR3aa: ASSFRAGNTEAY
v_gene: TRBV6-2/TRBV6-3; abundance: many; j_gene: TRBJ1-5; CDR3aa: ASSILAHNNQPQH
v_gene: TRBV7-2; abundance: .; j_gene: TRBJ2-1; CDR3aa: ASSLAALEHF
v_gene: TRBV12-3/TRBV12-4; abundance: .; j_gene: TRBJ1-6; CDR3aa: ASSAGQGIYNSPLH
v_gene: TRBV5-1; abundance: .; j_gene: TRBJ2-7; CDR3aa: ASSLGRYGEQY
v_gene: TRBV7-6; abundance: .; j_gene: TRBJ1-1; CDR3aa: ASSSPSRGDRGEAF
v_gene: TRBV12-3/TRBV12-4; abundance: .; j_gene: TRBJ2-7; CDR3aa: ASTQGQRPYEQY
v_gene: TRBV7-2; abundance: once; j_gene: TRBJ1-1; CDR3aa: ASSPRERWGEAV
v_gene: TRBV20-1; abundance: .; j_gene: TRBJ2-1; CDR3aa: SARPLAGGESYNEQF
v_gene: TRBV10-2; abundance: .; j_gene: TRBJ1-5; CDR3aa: ASRTSGNQPQH
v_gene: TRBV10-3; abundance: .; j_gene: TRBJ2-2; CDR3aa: AISYRGTGELF
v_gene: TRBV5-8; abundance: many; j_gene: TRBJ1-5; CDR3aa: ASSLPGSNQPQH
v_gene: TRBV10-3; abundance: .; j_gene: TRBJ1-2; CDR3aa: AISEARANSYT
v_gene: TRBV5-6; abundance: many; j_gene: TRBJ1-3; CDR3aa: ASSLGGAGSGNTIY
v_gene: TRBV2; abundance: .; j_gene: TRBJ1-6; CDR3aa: ASLEDNSPLH
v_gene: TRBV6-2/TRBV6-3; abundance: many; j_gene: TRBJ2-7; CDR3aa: ASSYSTSGGAEQY
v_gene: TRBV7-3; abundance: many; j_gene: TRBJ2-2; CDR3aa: ASTTSDRTGELF
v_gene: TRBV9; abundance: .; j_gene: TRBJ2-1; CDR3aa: ASTRTSRTYNEQF
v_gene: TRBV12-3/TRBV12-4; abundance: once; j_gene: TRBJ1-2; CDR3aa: ASSSEQGPYGYT
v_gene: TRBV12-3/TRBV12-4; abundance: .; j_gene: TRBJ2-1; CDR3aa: ASLWGWGDWSEQF
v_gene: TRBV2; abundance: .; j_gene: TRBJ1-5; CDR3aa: ASSEDHDQPQH
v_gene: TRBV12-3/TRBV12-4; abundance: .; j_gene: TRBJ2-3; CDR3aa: ASRKGLAGSTDTQY
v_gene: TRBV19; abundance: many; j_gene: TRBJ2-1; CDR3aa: ASGGLAGPFYNEQF
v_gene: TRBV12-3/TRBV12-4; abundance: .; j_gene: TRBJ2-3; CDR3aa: AISYAGQGRTDTQY
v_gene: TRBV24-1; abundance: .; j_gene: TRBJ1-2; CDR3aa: ATSDAGRPGGDGYT
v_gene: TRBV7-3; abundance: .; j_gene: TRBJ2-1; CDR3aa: ASSLIGGTEMEQF
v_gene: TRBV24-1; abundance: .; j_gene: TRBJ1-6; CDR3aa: ATSGTPTGRNSPLH
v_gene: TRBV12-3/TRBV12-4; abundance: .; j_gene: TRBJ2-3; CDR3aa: ASSAMGTNTQY
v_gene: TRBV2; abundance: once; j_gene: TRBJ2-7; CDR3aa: ASGLEQDSYEQY
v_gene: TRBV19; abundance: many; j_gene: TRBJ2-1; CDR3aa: ASRDRGYNEQF
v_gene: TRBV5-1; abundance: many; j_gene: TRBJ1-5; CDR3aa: ASRAQGVNQPQH
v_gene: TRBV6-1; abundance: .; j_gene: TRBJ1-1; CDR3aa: ASSQTQGIYTEAF